The 31 T cell receptor beta chains reported below all come from one sample, sequenced in a study of blood T cell repertoires in COVID-19. Here immunoSEQ multiplex PCR was the method, and the copy in TCRdb shows in-frame clones only, minus some. The data hold 60,000 or so clones, with roughly nine tenths observed a single time. The specimen sequenced was peripheral blood. The receptors come from a human donor with acute or convalescent COVID-19. The donor label of this sample is uncertain.

V and J are TRBV4-2 and TRBJ1-1; no definite D call. This CDR3 spans 16 amino acids. With 0 bases removed from V and 1 base from J, the gap between germline ends came to 12 bases. Germline assignment: CDR1 LGHNA and CDR2 YNFKEQ. In DNA form, the CDR3 reads TGTGCCAGCAGCCAAGAGGCCTTAACAGAGAACACTGAAGCTTTCTTT. Its translation: CASSQEALTENTEAFF.

J is TRBJ2-7 and V is TRBV3-1 (or the pseudogene TRBV3-2), with 11 bases identical to TRBD2. V shed 4 bases and J 5 bases; nucleotides not matched to a gene: 7. CDR1 LGHDT and CDR2 YNNKEL come from the germline V gene (reference sequence). The length of the CDR3 is 15 residues. CDR3: CASSLSGGAQDEQYF. The CDR3 DNA follows: TGTGCCAGCAGCCTTAGCGGGGGGGCCCAGGACGAGCAGTACTTC.

The rearrangement joins TRBV19 to TRBJ1-1; D uncertain. In germline, CDR1 is LNHDA, CDR2 SQIVND (reference sequence). The length of the CDR3 is 14 residues. V lost 3 bases, J lost 7 bases, and 15 bases lay in between. CDR3 amino acids: CASSILSAGFEAFF. CDR3 DNA sequence: TGTGCCAGTAGTATTTTATCCGCGGGGTTTGAAGCTTTCTTT.

V usage is TRBV6-5 and J usage is TRBJ2-1; unclear D gene. This CDR3 comprises 13 residues. V gave up 2 bases and J gave up 7 bases, with 9 bases separating them. Per the germline V gene, CDR1 is MNHEY and CDR2 is SVGAGI. CDR3 DNA sequence: TGTGCCAGCAGTTACCTCTCGGGTAATGAGCAGTTCTTC. Its protein is CASSYLSGNEQFF.

This clone was counted only a few times. The rearrangement uses TRBV2 and TRBJ1-6, with D unclear. With 5 bases removed from V and 13 bases from J, the gap between germline ends came to 15 bases. Germline V gives CDR1 SNHLY, CDR2 FYNNEI. The CDR3 loop spans 13 amino acids. CDR3 sequence: CASSTLRSSPLHF. CDR3 bases: TGTGCCAGCAGTACCCTTAGGAGTAGTCCCCTCCACTTT.

This clone was recorded once. The chain is built from TRBV4-2 and TRBJ2-3; TRBD2 is a possible D gene (6 bases). The CDR3 length is 16 residues. Trimming removed 1 base from V and 4 bases from J, with 15 bases in between. Per germline, CDR1 LGHNA and CDR2 YNFKEQ. CDR3 in amino acids: CASSQGSGVQADTQYF. In DNA form, the CDR3 reads TGTGCCAGCAGCCAAGGATCGGGGGTCCAAGCAGATACGCAGTATTTT.

This clone occurred once. This sequence joins TRBV5-4 and TRBJ2-5, with D tentatively TRBD2 (5 bases). Germline-derived CDR1 and CDR2 are SGHNT and YYREEE (reference sequence). The CDR3 has 16 residues. Trimming took 2 bases from V and 1 from J, leaving 15 bases between them. CDR3 loop: CASSFGLARTQETQYF. The CDR3 bases are TGTGCCAGCAGCTTTGGGCTAGCAAGGACCCAAGAGACCCAGTACTTC.

The chain combines TRBV19 with TRBJ2-7, with D tentatively TRBD1 (5 bases). This CDR3 comprises 15 residues. Germline V CDR1 and CDR2: LNHDA, SQIVND (reference sequence). V was trimmed by 4 bases and J by 0 bases, leaving 13 bases between them. Here the CDR3 reads CASSTQVPPSYEQYF. The CDR3 nucleotides read TGTGCCAGTAGTACACAGGTCCCTCCCTCCTACGAGCAGTACTTC.

V and J are TRBV16 and TRBJ2-1, with D possibly being TRBD2 (5 bases). Trimming took off 3 bases at V and 2 bases at J, with 11 bases between the two ends. This CDR3 spans 15 amino acids. Germline CDR1 is KGHSY and CDR2 is FQNENV. This CDR3 is CASSQSRDPYNEQFF. The CDR3 bases are TGTGCCAGCAGCCAGTCCCGGGATCCCTACAATGAGCAGTTCTTC. The variable domain in full, completed from reference TRBV16 and TRBJ2-1, reads GEEVAQTPKHLVRGEGQKAKLYCAPIKGHSYVFWYQQVLKNEFKFLISFQNENVFDETGMPKERFSAKCLPNSPCSLEIQATKLEDSAVYFCASSQSRDPYNEQFFGPGTRLTVL.

This chain connects TRBV29-1 to TRBJ2-3; 10 bases map to TRBD1. Looked up from germline, CDR1 is SQVTM and CDR2 is ANQGSEA. With 4 bases clipped from V and 3 bases from J, the junction kept 4 bases outside the gene matches. This CDR3 contains 14 residues. CDR3 sequence reads: CSVVGTGVTDTQYF. CDR3 nucleotide sequence: TGCAGCGTTGTTGGGACAGGGGTTACAGATACGCAGTATTTT.

In nucleotides, the CDR3 is TGTGCCAGCAGTTTATTAAGGCAGGGTGGTGGCTACACCTTC. Translated: CASSLLRQGGGYTF. This chain connects TRBV27 to TRBJ1-2; a possible D gene is TRBD1 (5 bases). Germline-derived CDR1 and CDR2 are MNHEY and SMNVEV (reference sequence). The CDR3 runs 14 residues. Trimming pared 1 base from V and 7 bases from J, leaving 13 bases between.

The V gene is TRBV7-9, the J gene TRBJ2-5; D ambiguous. Trimming removed 4 bases at V and 7 bases at J, with 10 bases between. CDR1 is SEHNR and CDR2 is FQNEAQ in the germline V gene (reference sequence). This CDR3 has 12 residues. Here the CDR3 reads CASSSFGGTQYF. Written as DNA, the CDR3 is TGTGCCAGCAGCTCCTTCGGCGGGACCCAGTACTTC.

The chain combines TRBV28 with TRBJ2-7; TRBD1 aligns across 8 bases. The length of the CDR3 is 12 residues. J gave up 7 bases and V 5 bases, and 4 bases lay outside the gene matches. The germline gives CDR1 MDHEN, CDR2 SYDVKM. CDR3 bases: TGTGCCAGCAGTCCCAGGGGGCGAGAGCAGTACTTC. This codes for CASSPRGREQYF.

The gene calls are TRBV5-6 and TRBJ1-1; D uncertain. Trimming took off 2 bases at V and 0 bases at J, with 11 bases between the two ends. The CDR3 has 15 residues. Germline V CDR1 and CDR2: SGHDT, YYEEEE. The CDR3 bases are TGTGCCAGCAGCTTTTATGGGGAGATGAACACTGAAGCTTTCTTT. Amino acids: CASSFYGEMNTEAFF.

This clone appeared a single time. In DNA, the CDR3 is TGTGCCAGCAGGGAAAGGACAGGGGGCGATCAGCCCCAGCATTTT. Translation gives CASRERTGGDQPQHF. The chain links TRBV2 to TRBJ1-5, with 11 nucleotides matching TRBD1. The J segment lost 5 bases and the V segment lost 6 bases, leaving 6 bases of the junction unmatched. This CDR3 contains 15 residues. Germline values: CDR1 SNHLY, CDR2 FYNNEI. Looking up the rest from reference TRBV2 and TRBJ1-5 gives the full variable domain: EPEVTQTPSHQVTQMGQEVILRCVPISNHLYFYWYRQILGQKVEFLVSFYNNEISEKSEIFDDQFSVERPDGSNFTLKIRSTKLEDSAMYFCASRERTGGDQPQHFGDGTRLSIL.

This chain connects TRBV12-3 or TRBV12-4 to TRBJ2-3, with D unresolved. CDR3 length: 12 amino acids. Trimming removed 3 bases from V and 3 bases from J, with 4 bases in between. CDR3 in DNA: TGTGCCAGCAGTTTCCAGACAGATACGCAGTATTTT. Its translation: CASSFQTDTQYF.

In the case of this clone: Within the sample, other DNA sequences also encode this same CDR3. This chain uses TRBV6-5 with TRBJ2-5; a possible D gene is TRBD1 (5 bases). V dropped 5 bases and J dropped 2 bases, with 12 bases sitting between them. The CDR3 totals 14 residues. From germline, CDR1 is MNHEY and CDR2 SVGAGI. The CDR3 coding sequence is TGTGCCAGCAGTAGAACAGACAGTCAAGAGACCCAGTACTTC. It translates to CASSRTDSQETQYF.

This clone was observed a single time. The chain links TRBV7-3 to TRBJ2-5, with 7 bases lining up with TRBD2. The CDR3 loop spans 15 amino acids. Germline CDR1 is SGHTA and CDR2 is FQGTGA. Unmatched junction bases numbered 8, after V lost 2 bases and J lost 5 bases. This CDR3 is CASSLGGTTLETQYF. CDR3 bases: TGTGCCAGCAGCTTAGGGGGGACTACCTTGGAGACCCAGTACTTC. The whole variable domain, remainder taken from reference TRBV7-3 and TRBJ2-5, is GAGVSQTPSNKVTEKGKYVELRCDPISGHTALYWYRQSLGQGPEFLIYFQGTGAADDSGLPNDRFFAVRPEGSVSTLKIQRTERGDSAVYLCASSLGGTTLETQYFGPGTRLLVL.

V gene TRBV11-2 combines with J gene TRBJ2-2; D remains ambiguous. Trimming removed 5 bases at V and 1 base at J, with 8 bases between. Per the germline V gene, CDR1 is SGHAT and CDR2 is FQNNGV. CDR3 length equals 14 residues. The DNA for the CDR3 is TGTGCCAGCAGCCGGCGAGGGAACACCGGGGAGCTGTTTTTT. As protein: CASSRRGNTGELFF.

V is TRBV12-3 or TRBV12-4 and J is TRBJ2-3; D is perhaps TRBD1 (6 bases). The CDR3 totals 13 residues. V shed 3 bases and J shed 3 bases, with 7 bases lying between them. The CDR3 region is CASSFTGTDTQYF. The CDR3 nucleotides are TGTGCCAGCAGTTTCACAGGGACAGATACGCAGTATTTT.

This clone was recorded only once. V gene TRBV10-1 combines with J gene TRBJ1-1; D unresolved. V lost 6 bases, J lost 3 bases, and 29 bases lay in between. CDR1 and CDR2 from the germline V gene are WNHNN and SYGVQD (reference sequence). The CDR3 length is 19 residues. The CDR3 sequence: CASSPLSGGKGMRDTEAFF. DNA of the CDR3: TGCGCCAGCAGCCCCTTATCTGGAGGGAAGGGAATGAGGGACACTGAAGCTTTCTTT.

This clone was found a few times. The rearrangement uses TRBV19 and TRBJ1-5; the D is unclear. The CDR3 extends over 13 amino acids. Per germline, CDR1 LNHDA and CDR2 SQIVND (reference sequence). V shed 5 bases and J shed 3 bases, with 8 bases lying between them. In nucleotides, the CDR3 is TGTGCCAGTAGTGCGGGAATCAATCAGCCCCAGCATTTT. This encodes CASSAGINQPQHF.

V is TRBV28 and J is TRBJ1-5; TRBD1 matches at 11 bases. The CDR3 length is 15 residues. J was trimmed by 7 bases and V by 6 bases; bases with no gene match: 8. The germline CDR1 and CDR2 sequences are MDHEN and SYDVKM. Here the CDR3 DNA reads TGTGCCAGCAGCGGACAGGGGGCTGTTCGACAGCCCCAGCATTTT. Amino acid sequence: CASSGQGAVRQPQHF. The variable domain in full, with the rest retrieved from reference TRBV28 and TRBJ1-5, is DVKVTQSSRYLVKRTGEKVFLECVQDMDHENMFWYRQDPGLGLRLIYFSYDVKMKEKGDIPEGYSVSREKKERFSLILESASTNQTSMYLCASSGQGAVRQPQHFGDGTRLSIL.

The chain uses TRBV5-1 and TRBJ2-7, with 7 positions matching TRBD1. The germline gives CDR1 SGHRS, CDR2 YFSETQ. The CDR3 length is 12 residues. J lost 5 bases, V lost 5 bases, and 4 bases had no gene match. The CDR3 region is CASRQGDNEQYF. The CDR3, as DNA: TGCGCCAGCAGGCAGGGGGATAACGAGCAGTACTTC.

This clone was counted at least ten times. J is TRBJ1-1 and V is TRBV2; weak D call: TRBD1 (5 bases). Germline CDR1 is SNHLY and CDR2 is FYNNEI. The CDR3 has 14 amino acids. V gave up 7 bases and J gave up 4 bases, with 16 bases separating them. This chain's CDR3 is CASTGRGDSTEAFF. In nucleotides, the CDR3 is TGTGCCAGCACGGGCCGGGGGGATTCCACTGAAGCTTTCTTT.

The chain is built from TRBV28 and TRBJ1-2, with D tentatively TRBD1 (5 bases). Deletions cut 6 bases from V and 2 bases from J, with 16 bases between. From germline, CDR1 is MDHEN and CDR2 SYDVKM. The CDR3 is 15 amino acids. CDR3 amino acids: CASRRTRAVNYGYTF. The CDR3 nucleotides are TGTGCCAGCAGACGCACCAGGGCCGTCAACTATGGCTACACCTTC.

This clone occurred a few times. The chain couples TRBV2 to TRBJ1-5; the D is unclear. The CDR3 length is 13 residues. V lost 2 bases to trimming and J lost 3 bases, with 5 bases between them. Germline V gives CDR1 SNHLY, CDR2 FYNNEI. CDR3 sequence: CASSEQINQPQHF. CDR3 DNA sequence: TGTGCCAGCAGTGAACAGATCAATCAGCCCCAGCATTTT.

The chain uses TRBV19 and TRBJ1-4; the D is unclear. Germline CDR1 reads LNHDA; CDR2 reads SQIVND (reference sequence). The CDR3 covers 16 residues. The V and J ends lost 5 bases and 8 bases respectively, with 21 bases between them. The DNA of the CDR3 is TGTGCCAGTAGTTCCCGGAGCGGAGGGCTGACCGAAAAACTGTTTTTT. It codes for CASSSRSGGLTEKLFF. The complete variable domain, with remaining parts taken from reference TRBV19 and TRBJ1-4, reads DGGITQSPKYLFRKEGQNVTLSCEQNLNHDAMYWYRQDPGQGLRLIYYSQIVNDFQKGDIAEGYSVSREKKESFPLTVTSAQKNPTAFYLCASSSRSGGLTEKLFFGSGTQLSVL.

This clone was recorded only once. This chain connects TRBV10-3 to TRBJ2-1, with D unresolved. The V and J ends lost 0 bases and 8 bases respectively, with 5 bases between them. In germline, CDR1 is ENHRY, CDR2 SYGVKD. This CDR3 is 12 amino acids long. The CDR3 reads CAISESSYEQFF. CDR3 DNA sequence: TGTGCCATCAGTGAGTCGAGCTATGAGCAGTTCTTC.

This clone was seen a handful of times. The chain couples TRBV6-1 to TRBJ2-1; a possible D gene is TRBD2 (5 bases). The germline gives CDR1 MNHNS, CDR2 SASEGT. The length of the CDR3 is 10 residues. The germline V and J ends were trimmed by 2 bases and 12 bases, with 5 bases remaining between them. The CDR3 nucleotides are TGTGCCAGCAGTGAACGGGGGCAGTTCTTC. Residues: CASSERGQFF.

The CDR3 nucleotides are TGTGCCAGCAGTTTAACACAGGGAACCGAGCAGTACGTC. Encoded protein: CASSLTQGTEQYV. The V gene is TRBV6-5, the J gene TRBJ2-7; tentatively, D is TRBD1 (6 bases). V was cut by 4 bases and J by 6 bases, with 13 bases left in between. This CDR3 spans 13 amino acids. Germline lookup yields CDR1 MNHEY and CDR2 SVGAGI.